This T cell receptor (beta chain) comes out of a study of shared clonotypes between healthy human individuals. A note on this clone: Its antigen is undetermined.

Assay used: immunoSEQ multiplex PCR; TCRdb lists only in-frame clones, some missing. The table shows approximately 470,000 clones, with over 75% occurring only once. Nashville, Tennessee was home to all donors, who were Caucasian adults. Genomic DNA, for the unsorted samples, came from around 90 million PBMCs. Germline CDR1 LGHNA, CDR2 YSLEER. V was clipped by 6 bases and J by 4 bases; unmatched bases: 6. This CDR3 contains 14 residues. Overall study results and limits: The diversity represented, both genetic and in exposure history, was limited by few donors.

Sequencing input: PBMCs. The gene calls are TRBV4-3 and TRBJ2-3; TRBD2 matches at 8 bases. This receptor was identified in a woman between 40 and 55 years old in good health. Some clones in this sample may be carry-over from other donors' samples. CDR3 loop: CASSPGLVSDTQYF. The DNA for the CDR3 is TGCGCCAGCAGTCCGGGACTAGTCTCAGATACGCAGTATTTT.